Described below is a single T cell receptor (beta chain) sequence and its context. The CDR3 is 16 amino acids. Germline V gene data show CDR1 as SEHNR and CDR2 as FQNEAQ (reference sequence). The V end lost 1 base, the J end lost 4 bases, and 14 bases lay between the germline ends. Data came from immunoSEQ multiplex PCR; TCRdb stores just in-frame clones and leaves some out. Of roughly 68,000 clones listed, 80% to 95% are singletons. The sequencing input was PBMCs. The TCR was taken from a man between 35 and 55 years old with rheumatoid arthritis. The J gene is TRBJ2-1, the V gene TRBV7-9; TRBD2 might be the D (5 bases). This CDR3 reads CASSLGFGEQYNEQFF. In DNA form, the CDR3 reads TGTGCCAGCAGCTTAGGGTTTGGGGAGCAATACAATGAGCAGTTCTTC.